This T cell receptor (beta chain) came from a study of shared clonotypes between healthy human individuals. Profiled with immunoSEQ multiplex PCR; TCRdb holds only in-frame clones, not every one. The sample carries about 2.2 million clones, just over 90% recorded once. The study's findings and limits: Specimens sampled were limited to blood, with tissue repertoires likely differing.

Naive CD8 cells were CD45RO-negative, positively selected for CCR7, excluding terminally differentiated effector memory CD45RA+ cells. The CDR3 sequence is 14 residues long. Germline V gene lookup returns CDR1 MNHEY and CDR2 SMNVEV (reference sequence). The junction had 7 bases not matched to a gene; V was cut back by 3 bases and J by 7 bases. In regard to this clone: Antigen unknown.

The sequence came from a man aged 18 to 30 in good health. Some clones in this sample may be carry-over from other donors' samples. This rearrangement joins TRBV27 to TRBJ2-5, with 8 bases identical to TRBD2. Source material: naive CD8+ T cells from PBMCs. CDR3 loop: CASSFIGAGGTQYF. For the CDR3, the DNA is TGTGCCAGCAGTTTTATAGGTGCGGGGGGGACCCAGTACTTC.